These 7 T cell receptor beta chains came from one sample sequenced in a study of T cells in localized non-small cell lung cancer. Measured with immunoSEQ multiplex PCR; TCRdb has only the in-frame clones, and not every one. The repertoire holds about 26,000 clones, over 75% seen once, with 8.5% to 10% in the top ten. The source was peripheral blood, collected before any cancer treatment. The receptor source for this set is a man aged 35 to 69 with stage III squamous cell lung carcinoma.

This clone was seen only a few times. This chain links TRBV6-1 with TRBJ2-7, with a weak D call TRBD1 (6 bases). The CDR3 runs to 15 residues. Germline lookup yields CDR1 MNHNS and CDR2 SASEGT. Trimming took off 0 bases at V and 4 bases at J, with 13 bases between the two ends. The CDR3 region is CASSEATGVYYEQYV. For the CDR3, the DNA is TGTGCCAGCAGTGAAGCGACAGGAGTCTATTACGAGCAGTACGTC.

The chain carries TRBV6-1 and TRBJ2-5, with D possibly TRBD1 on 5 matching bases. Germline CDR1 MNHNS, CDR2 SASEGT. The CDR3 is 14 residues long. V lost 6 bases and J lost 4, with 15 bases in between. CDR3 loop: CASRVVGVRETQYF. The CDR3 DNA reads as TGTGCCAGCAGGGTGGTAGGGGTCAGAGAGACCCAGTACTTC.

This rearrangement joins TRBV5-6 to TRBJ1-5, with a possible D match to TRBD1 (5 bases). The germline gives CDR1 SGHDT, CDR2 YYEEEE. Trimming left V 3 bases short and J 2 bases short, with 12 bases between. This CDR3 spans 15 amino acids. CDR3 region: CASSSYRIGNQPQHF. CDR3 DNA: TGTGCCAGCAGCTCTTACAGGATTGGCAATCAGCCCCAGCATTTT.

The genes are TRBV28 and TRBJ1-1, with 9 positions matching TRBD1. V was clipped by 5 bases and J by 1 base; unmatched bases: 11. This CDR3 comprises 17 residues. Germline CDR1 MDHEN, CDR2 SYDVKM. The CDR3 DNA is TGTGCCAGCAGTAACAGGGGGCTCGGTAGGCGGAACACTGAAGCTTTCTTT. This gives the protein CASSNRGLGRRNTEAFF.

This clone was observed once. The junction departs from germline at one end; a sequencing error may be responsible. The V call is TRBV4-1, the J call TRBJ2-3, with no clear D. This CDR3 is built from 14 residues. CDR1 and CDR2 (germline): MGHRA, YSYEKL. The CDR3 protein is CASTQDKTGDTQYF. The CDR3 nucleotides are TGCGCCAGCACCCAAGATAAGACCGGAGATACGCAGTATTTT.

The chain recombines TRBV7-9 with TRBJ1-3; D gene unclear. Germline lookup yields CDR1 SEHNR and CDR2 FQNEAQ (reference sequence). Trimming stripped 2 bases from V and 0 bases from J, with 8 bases between. The CDR3 has 15 residues. CDR3 DNA sequence: TGTGCCAGCAGCTTACAGGACCTCTCTGGAAACACCATATATTTT. Translating it yields CASSLQDLSGNTIYF.

The chain carries TRBV27 and TRBJ2-7, with D uncertain. The length of the CDR3 is 10 residues. Germline V gene sequence: CDR1 MNHEY, CDR2 SMNVEV (reference sequence). Trimming took 8 bases from V and 13 from J, leaving 15 bases between them. CDR3: CASGDRVLYF. The CDR3 coding sequence is TGTGCCAGCGGGGATAGGGTTCTATACTTC.